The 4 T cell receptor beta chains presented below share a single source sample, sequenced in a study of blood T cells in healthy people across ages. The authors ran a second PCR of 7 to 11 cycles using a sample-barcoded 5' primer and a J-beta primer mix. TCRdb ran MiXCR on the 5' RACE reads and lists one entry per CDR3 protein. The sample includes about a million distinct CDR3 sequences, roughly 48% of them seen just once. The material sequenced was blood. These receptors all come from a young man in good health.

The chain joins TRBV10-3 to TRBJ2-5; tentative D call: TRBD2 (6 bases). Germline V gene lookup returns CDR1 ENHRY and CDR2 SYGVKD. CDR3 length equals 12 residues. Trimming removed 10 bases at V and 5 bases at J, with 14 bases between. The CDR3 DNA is TGTGCCACCGGGAAGGGGACTGAGACCCAGTACTTC. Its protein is CATGKGTETQYF.

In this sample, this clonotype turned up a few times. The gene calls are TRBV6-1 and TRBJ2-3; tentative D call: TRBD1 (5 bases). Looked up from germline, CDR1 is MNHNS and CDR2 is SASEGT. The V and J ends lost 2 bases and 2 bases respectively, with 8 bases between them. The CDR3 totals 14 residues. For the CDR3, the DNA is TGTGCCAGCAGTGAAAAGGGGTTCACAGATACGCAGTATTTT. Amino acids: CASSEKGFTDTQYF.

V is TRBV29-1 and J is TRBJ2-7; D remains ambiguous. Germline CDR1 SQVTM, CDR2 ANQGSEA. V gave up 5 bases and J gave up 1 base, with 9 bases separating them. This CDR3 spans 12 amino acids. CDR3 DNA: TGCAGCGTTTTCGACACATCCTACGAGCAGTACTTC. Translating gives CSVFDTSYEQYF.

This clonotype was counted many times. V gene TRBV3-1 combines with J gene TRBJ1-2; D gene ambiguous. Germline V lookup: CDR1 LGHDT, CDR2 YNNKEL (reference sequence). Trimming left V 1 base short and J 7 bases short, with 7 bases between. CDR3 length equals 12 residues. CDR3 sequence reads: CASSQVAGGYTF. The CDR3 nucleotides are TGTGCCAGCAGCCAAGTAGCAGGTGGCTACACCTTC.